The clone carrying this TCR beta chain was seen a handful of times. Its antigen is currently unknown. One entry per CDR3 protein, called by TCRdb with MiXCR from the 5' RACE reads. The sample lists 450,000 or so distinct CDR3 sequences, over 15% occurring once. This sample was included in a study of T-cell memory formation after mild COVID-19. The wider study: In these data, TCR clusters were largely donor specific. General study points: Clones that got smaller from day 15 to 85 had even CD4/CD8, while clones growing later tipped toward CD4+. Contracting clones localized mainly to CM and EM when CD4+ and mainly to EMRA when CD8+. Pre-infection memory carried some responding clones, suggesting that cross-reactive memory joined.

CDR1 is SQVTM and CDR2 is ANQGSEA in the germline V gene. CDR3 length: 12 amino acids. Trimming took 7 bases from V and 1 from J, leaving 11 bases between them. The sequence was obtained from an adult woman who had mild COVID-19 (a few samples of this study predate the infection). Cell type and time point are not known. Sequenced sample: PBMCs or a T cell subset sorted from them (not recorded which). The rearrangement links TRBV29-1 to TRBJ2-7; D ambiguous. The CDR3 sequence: CSARAVSYEQYF. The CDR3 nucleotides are TGCAGCGCCCGGGCCGTATCCTACGAGCAGTACTTC.